Presented here are 13 T cell receptor beta chains from one specimen sequenced in a study of blood T cell repertoires in COVID-19 (dated by TCRdb to 2020 to 2021). Library creation used the immunoSEQ multiplex PCR assay. Imported from immuneACCESS, the table was reduced by TCRdb to in-frame sequences with V and J called. These copies leave out some clones; in studies compared against another copy, an unresolved V gene accounts for under half, and the cause of the remainder is not known. This sample gives some 190,000 clones in total; around 84% of them show up just once. The ten largest clones represent approximately 3% of the sample. Sequenced sample: PBMCs or T cells enriched from blood (not recorded which). The origin of the receptors is a woman aged 25-40 years who had been exposed to COVID-19.

The chain uses TRBV6-2 or TRBV6-3 and TRBJ2-1, with D unresolved. Germline CDR1 is MNHEY and CDR2 is SVGEGT. The CDR3 consists of 13 residues. Between the trimmed V and J ends, which lost 6 bases and 3 bases, there was a span of 9 bases. The CDR3 spells CASSWAFYNEQFF. Here the CDR3 DNA reads TGTGCCAGCAGCTGGGCGTTCTACAATGAGCAGTTCTTC.

The rearrangement joins TRBV4-1 to TRBJ1-4; D is undetermined. V lost 3 bases and J 0 bases, leaving 11 bases between the germline ends. The V gene's germline CDR1 is MGHRA and CDR2 YSYEKL. This CDR3 is 16 amino acids long. The CDR3: CASSHIELATNEKLFF. DNA for the CDR3: TGCGCCAGCAGCCATATAGAGCTTGCAACTAATGAAAAACTGTTTTTT.

CDR3 amino acids: CASSSDSGNLNFGNTIYF. In DNA form, the CDR3 reads TGTGCCAGCAGCTCAGATTCAGGGAATCTGAATTTTGGAAACACCATATATTTT. The V call is TRBV7-6, the J call TRBJ1-3, with D possibly being TRBD1 (5 bases). Per germline, CDR1 SGHVS and CDR2 FNYEAQ. This CDR3 comprises 18 residues. V was pared by 4 bases and J by 3 bases, with 22 bases between.

This clone was seen only once. The CDR3 DNA reads as TGTGCCAGCAGCTTAGGTGTGGGGGGGAGCTCCTACGAGCAGTACTTC. This sequence encodes CASSLGVGGSSYEQYF. V usage is TRBV7-9 and J usage is TRBJ2-7; TRBD2 matches 7 bases. The trim removed 1 base at V and 0 bases at J, leaving 6 bases unmatched. The CDR3 is 16 amino acids. Germline-derived CDR1 and CDR2 are SEHNR and FQNEAQ (reference sequence).

V is TRBV5-5 and J is TRBJ1-1; the match to TRBD1 covers 7 bases. Looked up from germline, CDR1 is SGHKS and CDR2 is YYEKEE (reference sequence). The ends lost 4 bases at V and 4 bases at J; junction bases unmatched: 10. CDR3 length: 15 amino acids. DNA of the CDR3: TGTGCCAGCAGCCCGGGTACAGGGGTACCCACTGAAGCTTTCTTT. The encoded protein is CASSPGTGVPTEAFF. The full variable domain, with the rest looked up from reference TRBV5-5 and TRBJ1-1, is DAGVTQSPTHLIKTRGQQVTLRCSPISGHKSVSWYQQVLGQGPQFIFQYYEKEERGRGNFPDRFSARQFPNYSSELNVNALLLGDSALYLCASSPGTGVPTEAFFGQGTRLTVV.

To note about this clone: Other DNA variants within this sample encode the same CDR3. The V call is TRBV20-1, the J call TRBJ1-2; D is ambiguous. The germline V gene encodes CDR1 DFQATT and CDR2 SNEGSKA (reference sequence). V was clipped by 0 bases and J by 5 bases, with 4 bases between them. The CDR3 spans 11 residues. CDR3 DNA: TGCAGTGCTAGAGACGGGTATGGCTACACCTTC. Translating it yields CSARDGYGYTF.

The rearrangement joins TRBV5-4 to TRBJ1-2; D is uncertain. Germline CDR1 reads SGHNT; CDR2 reads YYREEE (reference sequence). With 4 bases removed from V and 5 bases from J, the gap between germline ends came to 12 bases. The CDR3 is 13 residues long. The CDR3 bases are TGTGCCAGCAGCCATCAAGAGGGATATGGCTACACCTTC. Protein product: CASSHQEGYGYTF.

V gene TRBV7-9 combines with J gene TRBJ2-7; 11 positions agree with TRBD2. In germline, CDR1 is SEHNR, CDR2 FQNEAQ (reference sequence). CDR3 length: 13 amino acids. The junction had 5 bases not matched to a gene; V was cut back by 2 bases and J by 11 bases. The CDR3 sequence: CASSLISGGAKYF. The CDR3 bases are TGTGCCAGCAGCTTAATTAGCGGGGGGGCTAAGTACTTC.

The V gene is TRBV6-2 or TRBV6-3, the J gene TRBJ1-2; 7 nucleotides agree with TRBD1. J lost 4 bases, V lost 2 bases, and 4 bases had no gene match. CDR1 is MNHEY, CDR2 SVGEGT, per germline. The CDR3 loop spans 14 amino acids. CDR3 nucleotides: TGTGCCAGCAGTTACCCGGACAGGACCTATGGCTACACCTTC. This codes for CASSYPDRTYGYTF.

This rearrangement joins TRBV7-2 to TRBJ1-1; D call uncertain. The germline V gene has CDR1 SGHTA and CDR2 FQGNSA. Trimming cost V 5 bases and J 11 bases, with 15 bases left between them. This CDR3 has 12 amino acids. The CDR3, as DNA: TGTGCCAGCAGCACGGTTTTGAGTTGGGCTTTCTTT. Amino acids: CASSTVLSWAFF.

This sequence joins TRBV7-9 and TRBJ2-4, with 11 bases identical to TRBD2. Looked up from germline, CDR1 is SEHNR and CDR2 is FQNEAQ (reference sequence). V lost 5 bases to trimming and J lost 4 bases; unmatched junction nucleotides: 16. The CDR3 is made up of 19 amino acids. CDR3 in DNA: TGTGCCAGCAGCGGATGGACTAGCGGGTTCACTGGGGAAAAAAACATTCAGTACTTC. Its protein is CASSGWTSGFTGEKNIQYF.

The V call is TRBV2, the J call TRBJ1-4; D may be TRBD1 (6 bases). V lost 2 bases to trimming and J lost 8 bases, with 21 bases between them. CDR3 size: 17 residues. Germline V gene sequence: CDR1 SNHLY, CDR2 FYNNEI. The CDR3, as DNA: TGTGCCAGCAGTGAACGTCCCCTGCGGGGGGCTCGAGAAAAACTGTTTTTT. It yields the protein CASSERPLRGAREKLFF.

J is TRBJ1-4 and V is TRBV29-1, with D uncertain. The CDR3 spans 13 residues. Germline V CDR1 and CDR2: SQVTM, ANQGSEA. Deletions cut 5 bases from V and 7 bases from J, with 14 bases between. The CDR3 region has the DNA TGCAGCGTTTTCGGGCTGCGGGGTGAAAAACTGTTTTTT. Protein sequence: CSVFGLRGEKLFF.